These T cell receptor beta chains were read from a single sample in a study of response to subunit inactivated influenza vaccine. TCRdb passed the RT-PCR reads through MiXCR, listing each CDR3 protein once. The table records about 570,000 distinct CDR3 sequences, over 9% of them present only once. A further study also used this sample, focusing on T cells expressing NK-cell markers.

Sequences were derived from PBMCs from blood, sampled on the day of vaccination. These receptors all stem from a man aged 45 to 65 who received an inactivated influenza vaccine. Both conserved end residues are part of each CDR3. Fields, in order: clone size, J gene, D gene, V gene, CDR3 protein, CDR3 DNA. D genes are given only for firm matches. Clone sizes are given selectively: once, few, many, or a class where the clone is expanded.

few TRBJ2-1 - TRBV25-1 CASSERITYNEQFF TGTGCCAGCAGTGAGCGGATCACCTACAATGAGCAGTTCTTC
- TRBJ2-5 TRBD1 TRBV20-1 CSVSGTGMPETQYF TGCAGCGTTTCCGGGACAGGAATGCCGGAGACCCAGTACTTC
few TRBJ2-3 TRBD2 TRBV2 CASRDSPGLYTDTQYF TGTGCCAGCAGGGACTCTCCGGGACTATACACAGATACGCAGTATTTT
few TRBJ2-1 TRBD2 TRBV5-6 CASSLVPGTSGTNEQFF TGTGCCAGCAGCTTGGTACCCGGGACTAGCGGGACCAATGAGCAGTTCTTC
many TRBJ2-3 - TRBV5-1 CASSSGLSATDTQYF TGCGCCAGCAGCTCCGGTTTATCAGCCACAGATACGCAGTATTTT
few TRBJ1-5 - TRBV4-3 CASSQDVGVYNQPQHF TGCGCCAGCAGCCAAGACGTCGGGGTCTACAATCAGCCCCAGCATTTT
few TRBJ1-5 - TRBV20-1 CSALQGRGNQPQHF TGCAGTGCTCTCCAGGGGAGAGGCAATCAGCCCCAGCATTTT
few TRBJ2-1 - TRBV20-1 CSAGSGNEQFF TGCAGTGCTGGGAGCGGAAATGAGCAGTTCTTC
- TRBJ2-7 - TRBV7-9 CASSLVTGGRPYEQYF TGTGCCAGCAGCTTAGTTACGGGCGGGCGCCCTTACGAGCAGTACTTC
few TRBJ2-1 TRBD2 TRBV5-6 CASSLPGLAAYNEQFF TGTGCCAGCAGCTTGCCGGGACTAGCGGCCTACAATGAGCAGTTCTTC
- TRBJ2-5 TRBD2 TRBV28 CASSLDTSGTTYQETQYF TGTGCCAGCAGTTTAGATACCTCCGGGACTACGTACCAAGAGACCCAGTACTTC
few TRBJ2-1 - TRBV27 CASSHRTYEGYNEQFF TGTGCCAGCAGTCATCGGACTTACGAGGGCTACAATGAGCAGTTCTTC
- TRBJ2-7 - TRBV4-3 CASSQDAESSYEQYF TGCGCCAGCAGCCAAGATGCAGAGAGCTCCTACGAGCAGTACTTC
few TRBJ2-6 - TRBV28 CASSTVFDSTLSGANVLTF TGTGCCAGCAGTACCGTGTTTGACAGTACCTTATCTGGGGCCAACGTCCTGACTTTC
many TRBJ2-3 TRBD2 TRBV15 CATSTRGLAGSDTQYF TGTGCCACCAGCACTCGGGGACTAGCGGGTTCAGATACGCAGTATTTT
- TRBJ2-3 TRBD1 TRBV5-1 CASSLETGRDTQYF TGCGCCAGCAGCTTGGAGACAGGGAGAGATACGCAGTATTTT
- TRBJ2-3 TRBD2 TRBV7-2 CASSLEGLAGTDTQYF TGTGCCAGCAGCTTAGAAGGACTAGCGGGCACAGATACGCAGTATTTT
few TRBJ1-6 TRBD1 TRBV20-1 CSASTGQGGNSPLHF TGCAGTGCTAGTACCGGACAGGGTGGAAATTCACCCCTCCACTTT
- TRBJ2-2 - TRBV20-1 CSARGQGVYTGELFF TGCAGTGCTAGAGGCCAGGGTGTGTACACCGGGGAGCTGTTTTTT
- TRBJ2-7 TRBD1 TRBV20-1 CSTPGQEDYEQYF TGCAGTACCCCGGGACAGGAGGACTACGAGCAGTACTTC
- TRBJ2-2 - TRBV5-5 CASSWGPGITGELFF TGTGCCAGCAGCTGGGGACCGGGGATCACCGGGGAGCTGTTTTTT
many TRBJ2-2 - TRBV7-8 CASSLVRLGELFF TGTGCCAGCAGCTTAGTTCGGCTGGGGGAGCTGTTTTTT
few TRBJ2-3 TRBD2 TRBV5-1 CASSSGTSGILGPDTQYF TGCGCCAGCAGCTCCGGGACTAGCGGGATCTTGGGTCCAGATACGCAGTATTTT
many TRBJ2-7 TRBD1 TRBV6-2/TRBV6-3 CASRRDRTYEQYF TGTGCCAGCAGACGGGACAGAACCTACGAGCAGTACTTC
few TRBJ2-7 TRBD1 TRBV28 CASSKTGYEQYF TGTGCCAGCAGTAAGACAGGGTACGAGCAGTACTTC
many TRBJ2-1 - TRBV7-9 CASSLDLPGYLEQFF TGTGCCAGCAGCTTAGACCTCCCCGGGTATCTTGAGCAGTTCTTC
- TRBJ2-7 TRBD2 TRBV7-2 CASSLQRGGHEQYF TGTGCCAGCAGCCTGCAGCGGGGGGGCCACGAGCAGTACTTC
many TRBJ1-1 - TRBV7-2 CASSLDTGLGTEAFF TGTGCCAGCAGCTTGGACACAGGGCTGGGCACTGAAGCTTTCTTT
- TRBJ1-4 - TRBV5-1 CASSFQGGEKLFF TGCGCCAGCAGCTTCCAGGGAGGCGAAAAACTGTTTTTT
- TRBJ2-3 - TRBV7-9 CASSLQGGGPDTQYF TGTGCCAGCAGCTTACAAGGCGGAGGCCCAGATACGCAGTATTTT
- TRBJ1-5 - TRBV7-8 CASPNQPQHF TGTGCCAGCCCAAATCAGCCCCAGCATTTT
many TRBJ1-2 TRBD1 TRBV6-5 CASSYSRGPLNGYTF TGTGCCAGCAGTTACTCGAGGGGGCCCCTCAATGGCTACACCTTC
- TRBJ2-7 TRBD2 TRBV20-1 CSAGVIAGGTYEQYF TGCAGTGCTGGCGTCATCGCGGGGGGTACCTACGAGCAGTACTTC
- TRBJ2-2 - TRBV12-3/TRBV12-4 CASRAGSGELFF TGTGCCAGCAGGGCGGGATCCGGGGAGCTGTTTTTT
many TRBJ2-7 TRBD1 TRBV19 CASGRTGAYEQYF TGTGCCAGTGGGAGGACAGGGGCCTACGAGCAGTACTTC
many TRBJ2-7 - TRBV24-1 CATSDSSSYEQYF TGTGCCACCAGTGATTCTAGCTCCTACGAGCAGTACTTC
many TRBJ1-6 - TRBV7-9 CASSLSSSPLHF TGTGCCAGCAGCTTATCCAGCTCACCCCTCCACTTT
few TRBJ2-7 - TRBV4-2 CASSQDLRGEEQYF TGTGCCAGCAGCCAAGATCTAAGAGGGGAGGAGCAGTACTTC
many TRBJ2-1 TRBD1 TRBV6-5 CASSYWDRGQDEQFF TGTGCCAGCAGTTACTGGGACAGGGGGCAGGATGAGCAGTTCTTC
- TRBJ2-2 TRBD1 TRBV9 CASSVDRGVTGELFF TGTGCCAGCAGCGTAGACAGGGGGGTCACCGGGGAGCTGTTTTTT